The 6 T cell receptor beta chains given below trace back to one sample, sequenced in a study of control samples from healthy donors and cancer patients. Some clones are missing from TCRdb's copy, which holds only in-frame ones; the method was immunoSEQ multiplex PCR. The sample comprises 35,000 to 45,000 clones, 70% to 90% of which are singletons, and 45% to 50% rests with the top ten. The specimen was blood. The receptors originated from a man aged 55 to 70 in good health.

This clone was recorded only once. The genes are TRBV19 and TRBJ2-7, with 8 positions matching TRBD1. Germline V CDR1 and CDR2: LNHDA, SQIVND (reference sequence). After removal of 3 bases from V and 3 bases from J, the junction contained 4 bases not matched to a gene. The CDR3 sequence is 14 residues long. Here the CDR3 DNA reads TGTGCCAGTAGTATGAGGACAGGGCACTACGAGCAGTACTTC. This encodes CASSMRTGHYEQYF.

The rearrangement uses TRBV18 and TRBJ2-5; 13 nucleotides align to TRBD2. With V trimmed by 3 bases and J by 4 bases, 2 bases remained unmatched. CDR1 KGHSH and CDR2 LQKENI come from the germline V gene. This CDR3 comprises 15 residues. CDR3 coding DNA: TGTGCCAGCTCACCGGGACTAGCGGGAACAGAGACCCAGTACTTC. Translation: CASSPGLAGTETQYF.

This sequence joins TRBV5-1 and TRBJ2-2; 8 positions agree with TRBD1. The CDR3 consists of 15 residues. V dropped 3 bases and J dropped 6; count of bases not matched to a gene: 7. Germline V CDR1 and CDR2: SGHRS, YFSETQ. CDR3 DNA sequence: TGCGCCAGCAGCTGGACATCACAGGGGGCCGGGGAGCTGTTTTTT. The encoded protein is CASSWTSQGAGELFF. Together with reference TRBV5-1 and TRBJ2-2, the CDR3 gives the full variable domain: KAGVTQTPRYLIKTRGQQVTLSCSPISGHRSVSWYQQTPGQGLQFLFEYFSETQRNKGNFPGRFSGRQFSNSRSEMNVSTLELGDSALYLCASSWTSQGAGELFFGEGSRLTVL.

This rearrangement joins TRBV27 to TRBJ2-5, with 7 bases aligning to TRBD2. V lost 8 bases to trimming and J lost 4 bases; unmatched junction nucleotides: 13. The CDR3 has 15 amino acids. The V gene's germline CDR1 is MNHEY and CDR2 SMNVEV (reference sequence). The CDR3 spells CASQHRAGAAETQYF. The CDR3 DNA is TGTGCCAGCCAACATCGGGCGGGAGCTGCAGAGACCCAGTACTTC.

The chain links TRBV12-3 or TRBV12-4 to TRBJ1-4; no clear D. V was shortened by 4 bases and J by 0 bases, with 3 bases between the two germline ends. The CDR3 covers 13 residues. Here the CDR3 DNA reads TGTGCCAGCAGTTCTGCAACTAATGAAAAACTGTTTTTT. Amino acids: CASSSATNEKLFF.

This clone was recorded a few times. The chain couples TRBV19 to TRBJ2-1; D call uncertain. The V end lost 7 bases, the J end lost 2 bases, and 12 bases lay between the germline ends. The CDR3 sequence is 14 residues long. CDR1 LNHDA and CDR2 SQIVND come from the germline V gene (reference sequence). This chain's CDR3 is CASTTSLTYNEQFF. DNA for the CDR3: TGTGCCAGTACTACCAGCCTAACCTACAATGAGCAGTTCTTC.